Each of the 10 T cell receptor beta chains below was sequenced from the same sample in a study of T cells in Graves' hyperthyroidism and ophthalmopathy. Researchers took RNA transcripts and amplified the TCR beta CDR3 regions from them. The HTBI set primed first-round TCR CDR3 RT-PCR. TCRdb passed the multiplex PCR reads through MiXCR, listing each CDR3 protein once. The profile shows about 290,000 distinct CDR3 sequences, around 15% of them singletons. Sequenced input: blood. The receptors here all came from a woman in her 40s with Graves' hyperthyroidism.

This clonotype was picked up a small number of times. The rearrangement links TRBV29-1 to TRBJ1-2, with 8 bases identical to TRBD1. In germline, CDR1 is SQVTM, CDR2 ANQGSEA. The ends lost 5 bases at V and 8 bases at J; junction bases unmatched: 4. The CDR3 loop spans 11 amino acids. The CDR3 DNA sequence: TGCAGCGTTCGGACAGGGCAAGGCTACACCTTC. This gives the protein CSVRTGQGYTF.

The table lists this clonotype with many counts. The V call is TRBV2, the J call TRBJ1-1; D not resolved. The CDR3 consists of 14 residues. In germline, CDR1 is SNHLY, CDR2 FYNNEI. V lost 6 bases and J lost 5, with 16 bases in between. This chain's CDR3 is CASSTRAVRTEAFF. The CDR3 bases are TGTGCCAGCAGCACCCGGGCCGTCCGGACTGAAGCTTTCTTT.

This clonotype was detected a few times. The CDR3 protein is CASSPGTGTGDTQYF. CDR3 sequence (DNA): TGTGCCAGCTCACCAGGGACAGGGACGGGAGATACGCAGTATTTT. The rearrangement links TRBV18 to TRBJ2-3, with TRBD1 matching 9 bases. This CDR3 has 15 amino acids. V dropped 2 bases and J dropped 5; count of bases not matched to a gene: 5. Germline V gene sequence: CDR1 KGHSH, CDR2 LQKENI.

The chain combines TRBV11-2 with TRBJ2-3; 8 positions agree with TRBD2. CDR3 length: 15 amino acids. Unmatched junction bases numbered 6, after V lost 3 bases and J lost 4 bases. CDR1 is SGHAT, CDR2 FQNNGV, per germline. Here the CDR3 DNA reads TGTGCCAGCAGCTTGACGGGAGGGCCGTCAGATACGCAGTATTTT. Its protein is CASSLTGGPSDTQYF.

In this sample, this clonotype turned up many times. Written as DNA, the CDR3 is TGTGCCAGCAGTGAAGGATGGGGCGCTAACTCTGGGGCCAACGTCCTGACTTTC. This gives the protein CASSEGWGANSGANVLTF. The chain combines TRBV2 with TRBJ2-6; D may be TRBD1 (5 bases). V was pared by 1 base and J by 0 bases, with 13 bases between. The CDR3 is 18 residues long. In germline, CDR1 is SNHLY, CDR2 FYNNEI.

This clonotype was counted at least ten times. The chain is built from TRBV3-1 and TRBJ1-1; 10 bases align to TRBD1. Unmatched junction bases numbered 5, after V lost 6 bases and J lost 4 bases. This CDR3 has 14 residues. Germline V gene sequence: CDR1 LGHDT, CDR2 YNNKEL (reference sequence). In nucleotides, the CDR3 is TGTGCCAGCAGTCCGGACAGGGGGATCACTGAAGCTTTCTTT. It yields the protein CASSPDRGITEAFF. Full variable domain (remainder filled in from reference TRBV3-1 and TRBJ1-1): DTAVSQTPKYLVTQMGNDKSIKCEQNLGHDTMYWYKQDSKKFLKIMFSYNNKELIINETVPNRFSPKSPDKAHLNLHINSLELGDSAVYFCASSPDRGITEAFFGQGTRLTVV.

The sample holds a few counts of this clonotype. The chain links TRBV9 to TRBJ1-1; 9 bases match TRBD1. Germline V CDR1 and CDR2: SGDLS, YYNGEE. The CDR3 sequence is 15 residues long. V dropped 3 bases and J dropped 0; count of bases not matched to a gene: 3. The CDR3 is CASSAQGALNTEAFF. The CDR3 bases are TGTGCCAGCAGCGCACAGGGGGCGTTGAACACTGAAGCTTTCTTT.

Comment on this clonotype: An end of the junction differs from the germline gene, which may be a read error. The chain joins TRBV5-5 to TRBJ1-1; 9 bases fit TRBD1. Germline CDR1 is SGHKS and CDR2 is YYEKEE (reference sequence). The CDR3 covers 14 residues. CDR3 coding DNA: TGTACCAGCAGGTTACAGGGGGCGAACACTGAGGCTTTCTTT. It yields the protein CTSRLQGANTEAFF.

This clonotype was seen at least ten times. This rearrangement joins TRBV12-3 or TRBV12-4 to TRBJ2-1; D remains unclear. V gave up 5 bases and J gave up 7 bases, with 12 bases separating them. The CDR3 contains 13 residues. In DNA, the CDR3 is TGTGCCAGCAGTCCTAGGGCTGGAAATGAGCAGTTCTTC. It is translated as CASSPRAGNEQFF.

In its sample, this clonotype was seen a few times. The chain has TRBV9 and TRBJ2-5; TRBD1 matches 11 bases. V trimming: 0 bases; J trimming: 5 bases; junction bases outside the gene matches: 3. This CDR3 spans 15 amino acids. Germline loops: CDR1 SGDLS, CDR2 YYNGEE. As DNA, the CDR3 is TGTGCCAGCAGCGTAGGGACAGGGGGCCGGGAGACCCAGTACTTC. It specifies CASSVGTGGRETQYF.